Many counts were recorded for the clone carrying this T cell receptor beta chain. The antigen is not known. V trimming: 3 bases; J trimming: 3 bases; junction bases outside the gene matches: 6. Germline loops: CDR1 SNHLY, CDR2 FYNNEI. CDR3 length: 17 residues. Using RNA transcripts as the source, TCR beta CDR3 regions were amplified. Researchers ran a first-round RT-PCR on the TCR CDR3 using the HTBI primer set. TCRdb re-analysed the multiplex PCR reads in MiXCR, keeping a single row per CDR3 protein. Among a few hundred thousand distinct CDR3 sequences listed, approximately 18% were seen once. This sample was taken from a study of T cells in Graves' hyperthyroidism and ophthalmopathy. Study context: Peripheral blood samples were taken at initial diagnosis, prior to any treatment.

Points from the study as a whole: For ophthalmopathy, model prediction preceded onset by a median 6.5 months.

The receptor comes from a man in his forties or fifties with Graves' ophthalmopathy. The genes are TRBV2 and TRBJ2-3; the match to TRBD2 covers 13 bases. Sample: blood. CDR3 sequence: CASSETSGRRGTDTQYF. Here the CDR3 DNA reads TGTGCCAGCAGTGAGACTAGCGGGAGGAGGGGTACAGATACGCAGTATTTT.